The present T cell receptor (beta chain) was sequenced within a study of post-analysis software for immune sequencing data. For the study at large: As for disease course, relapsing-remitting, secondary progressive and progressive-relapsing multiple sclerosis were all included.

With respect to this clonotype: Its specificity is not known.

The CDR3 is 14 residues long. CDR1 and CDR2 (germline): SGHRS, YFSETQ. Trimming pared 0 bases from V and 5 bases from J, leaving 8 bases between. Study-level points and caveats: In multiple sclerosis, normalized Chao1 diversity was significantly below that of controls. Those samples that were prepared in the same batch co-clustered strongly by F measure. With TRBV5-6, TRBV5-1 and TRBV20-1 included, about five TRBV segments were more frequent in patients than in controls.

The TCR beta cDNA libraries carried unique molecular identifiers. cDNA molecules numbering 450,000 to 650,000 came from approximately 1 to 10 million T cells. TCRdb recomputed calls from the PCR reads with MiXCR, one row per CDR3 protein. The table has hundreds of thousands of distinct CDR3 sequences, 45% seen once. This sequence joins TRBV5-1 and TRBJ1-4; D may be TRBD1 (5 bases). The source material was blood. This sequence originates from a girl aged 10 to 17 with multiple sclerosis. The CDR3 DNA reads TGCGCCAGCAGCTTGGGACAGAGGAATGAAAAACTGTTTTTT. Protein product: CASSLGQRNEKLFF.